These T cell receptor beta chains were read from a single sample in a study of blood T cell repertoires in COVID-19. This table comes from immunoSEQ multiplex PCR, and its TCRdb copy is limited to in-frame clones, with some not included. The sample yields a few hundred thousand clones, roughly 85% seen once. The material sequenced was peripheral blood. The receptors come from a woman between 18 and 29 years old with acute or convalescent COVID-19. Each CDR3 is given without its conserved first and last residue. The order of the fields is J gene, V gene, CDR3 protein.

TRBJ1-2 TRBV14 ASSQNVRTMNGYT
TRBJ1-5 TRBV19 ASSIRVVNNQPQH
TRBJ1-2 TRBV5-6 ASSPGERGSYGYT
TRBJ1-1 TRBV2 ASRVRQGNTEAF
TRBJ2-1 TRBV29-1 SVDLFSSGAYNEQF
TRBJ2-7 TRBV29-1 SVPSGPAGEQY
TRBJ2-2 TRBV5-6 ASSLVPAGELF
TRBJ2-2 TRBV7-9 ASSSRQGGGELF
TRBJ2-1 TRBV9 ASRGTGGNEQF
TRBJ2-2 TRBV11-3 ASSSSGTNTGELF
TRBJ2-2 TRBV4-1 ASSLGQGVGTGELF
TRBJ1-2 TRBV5-1 ASRLENYGYT
TRBJ2-7 TRBV18 ASSPSGSSYEQY
TRBJ2-7 TRBV5-1 ASSLAPGTGSPYEQY
TRBJ2-1 TRBV28 ASGRGGLRNEQF
TRBJ2-2 TRBV3-1/TRBV3-2 ASSRLAANTGELF
TRBJ1-6 TRBV10-1 ASQGQKDSPLH
TRBJ1-1 TRBV14 ASSLNLRGTEAF
TRBJ1-2 TRBV28 ASSFPKIGQLYGYT
TRBJ1-5 TRBV27 ASRLGQGSYQPQH
TRBJ1-4 TRBV9 ASSVGSTNEKLF
TRBJ1-1 TRBV9 ASSVVLGQTEAF
TRBJ2-5 TRBV19 ASSPGVTQY
TRBJ2-1 TRBV28 ASSLGGAIHEQF
TRBJ2-3 TRBV11-2 ASSLDPRGDTQY
TRBJ2-7 TRBV29-1 SVEVRDRGGEQY
TRBJ2-7 TRBV11-2 ASSLFPGLGVYEQY
TRBJ2-1 TRBV5-5 ASSLVLAGGTGEQF
TRBJ2-3 TRBV5-1 ASSPGQGYTDTQY
TRBJ2-7 TRBV3-1/TRBV3-2 ASSHPPAEQY
TRBJ1-5 TRBV28 ASSLVGSGQPQH
TRBJ2-1 TRBV7-3 ASSLGLAGASSYNEQF
TRBJ2-7 TRBV6-5 ASSFGQGIDEQY
TRBJ2-3 TRBV9 ASSVGGGQSTSTDTQY
TRBJ1-2 TRBV7-2 ASTRQGLNYGYT